The rows below give T cell receptor beta chains drawn from one sample of a study of T cell changes during pregnancy in multiple sclerosis. Method: immunoSEQ multiplex PCR; TCRdb's copy keeps in-frame clones and lacks some. Altogether over 90,000 clones are present, over 85% being singletons, with the ten largest covering about 0.95%. The sequenced sample was peripheral blood, obtained after pregnancy. These receptors all stem from a female donor with multiple sclerosis, enrolled in a pregnancy study. Each CDR3 is given with its conserved first and last residue. A D gene is named only where the DNA matches it firmly. Not all rows give a size; the values are once, few, many and, for expanded clones, a class.

D: -
size: -
J: TRBJ2-7
V: TRBV27
DNA: TGTGCCAGCAGGGTTGGACAGAGCTACGAGCAGTACTTC
CDR3: CASRVGQSYEQYF

D: -
size: -
J: TRBJ2-7
V: TRBV27
DNA: TGTGCCAGCCAAGGGGGCGGGCGGGGCTACTCCTACGAGCAGTACTTC
CDR3: CASQGGGRGYSYEQYF

D: -
size: -
J: TRBJ2-6
V: TRBV7-2
DNA: TGTGCCAGCAGCTTGAGGGGACATCTCTCTGGGGCCAACGTCCTGACTTTC
CDR3: CASSLRGHLSGANVLTF

D: TRBD1
size: -
J: TRBJ2-7
V: TRBV7-9
DNA: TGTGCCAGCAGCGATCGACAGTCGGACAGGGGCTCCTACGAGCAGTACTTC
CDR3: CASSDRQSDRGSYEQYF

D: -
size: -
J: TRBJ2-7
V: TRBV28
DNA: TGTGCCAGCAGTGGGCCCCTCGAGCAGTACTTC
CDR3: CASSGPLEQYF

D: -
size: -
J: TRBJ2-2
V: TRBV5-1
DNA: TGCGCCAGCAGCTTATCGACAGGGAACACCGGGGAGCTGTTTTTT
CDR3: CASSLSTGNTGELFF

D: TRBD2
size: -
J: TRBJ2-1
V: TRBV9
DNA: TGTGCCAGCAGCCTGCGACTAGCGGGAAACTTGGGGGAGCAGTTCTTC
CDR3: CASSLRLAGNLGEQFF

D: -
size: -
J: TRBJ2-2
V: TRBV15
DNA: TGTGCCACCAGCAGAGCAGGGGTTCGCACCGGGGAGCTGTTTTTT
CDR3: CATSRAGVRTGELFF

D: TRBD1
size: few
J: TRBJ1-2
V: TRBV19
DNA: TGTGCCAGTAGTCCTACCCCGTACAGGGGAGCTAACTATGGCTACACCTTC
CDR3: CASSPTPYRGANYGYTF

D: TRBD1
size: -
J: TRBJ1-5
V: TRBV27
DNA: TGTGCCAGCACCCCGGGACAGGGGATCGGGCAGCCCCAGCATTTT
CDR3: CASTPGQGIGQPQHF

D: TRBD2
size: -
J: TRBJ2-7
V: TRBV29-1
DNA: TGCAGCGTTTTGCCAACTAGCGCCTACGAGCAGTACTTC
CDR3: CSVLPTSAYEQYF

D: -
size: -
J: TRBJ2-3
V: TRBV4-1
DNA: TGCGCCAGCAGCCTCGTAACAGATACGCAGTATTTT
CDR3: CASSLVTDTQYF

D: -
size: -
J: TRBJ2-7
V: TRBV27
DNA: TGTGCCAGCAGTTTAAGACAAGGCCACGAGCAGTACTTC
CDR3: CASSLRQGHEQYF

D: -
size: -
J: TRBJ2-2
V: TRBV18
DNA: TGTGCCAGCTCACAATTCGACACCGGGGAGCTGTTTTTT
CDR3: CASSQFDTGELFF

D: -
size: -
J: TRBJ2-1
V: TRBV19
DNA: TGTGCCAGTAGTCCTCGGACGGGGACCTACAATGAGCAGTTCTTC
CDR3: CASSPRTGTYNEQFF

D: -
size: once
J: TRBJ2-3
V: TRBV6-5
DNA: TGTGCCAGCCGGTCCAGCACAGATACGCAGTATTTT
CDR3: CASRSSTDTQYF

D: TRBD1
size: once
J: TRBJ2-1
V: TRBV6-1
DNA: TGTGCCAGCGCCCGGGGACAGGGGTCTCCGAATGAGCAGTTCTTC
CDR3: CASARGQGSPNEQFF

D: -
size: -
J: TRBJ2-2
V: TRBV29-1
DNA: TGCAGCGTTGAGGCAGGGAACACCGGGGAGCTGTTTTTT
CDR3: CSVEAGNTGELFF

D: TRBD1
size: once
J: TRBJ1-1
V: TRBV7-9
DNA: TGTGCCAGCAGCTTAGAGACAGGGGGTCGAACTGAAGCTTTCTTT
CDR3: CASSLETGGRTEAFF

D: TRBD1
size: -
J: TRBJ1-5
V: TRBV7-9
DNA: TGTGCCAGCAGTTTGACAGGGGGGAATCAGCCCCAGCATTTT
CDR3: CASSLTGGNQPQHF

D: -
size: many
J: TRBJ1-3
V: TRBV4-1
DNA: TGCGCCAGCAGCCAAGATCCGACAGTCTCTGGAAACACCATATATTTT
CDR3: CASSQDPTVSGNTIYF

D: TRBD1
size: -
J: TRBJ1-3
V: TRBV5-1
DNA: TGCGCCAGCAGCTCATTACAGGGGTTAAACACCATATATTTT
CDR3: CASSSLQGLNTIYF

D: -
size: -
J: TRBJ1-1
V: TRBV30
DNA: TGTGCCTGGAGCCCCGGTGGTTGGGCTTTCTTT
CDR3: CAWSPGGWAFF

D: TRBD2
size: -
J: TRBJ2-1
V: TRBV7-9
DNA: TGTGCCAGCAGCTTACCAATCCGACTAGCGGGAGACAATGAGCAGTTCTTC
CDR3: CASSLPIRLAGDNEQFF

D: -
size: once
J: TRBJ2-5
V: TRBV6-1
DNA: TGTGCCAGCAGTGAATCTGGCCGTCACAGGTCTGGAGAGACCCAGTACTTC
CDR3: CASSESGRHRSGETQYF

D: TRBD1
size: -
J: TRBJ2-1
V: TRBV5-1
DNA: TGCGCCAGCAGCCAGCAGACAGGGGCAACATACAATGAGCAGTTCTTC
CDR3: CASSQQTGATYNEQFF

D: TRBD2
size: -
J: TRBJ2-7
V: TRBV4-1
DNA: TGCGCCAGCAGCCAAGTCCAGACTAGCGCAGCCTACGAGCAGTACTTC
CDR3: CASSQVQTSAAYEQYF

D: TRBD2
size: -
J: TRBJ2-2
V: TRBV9
DNA: TGTGCCAGCAGCGAGCGCGGGAGCGCGACCGGGGAGCTGTTTTTT
CDR3: CASSERGSATGELFF

D: -
size: -
J: TRBJ1-1
V: TRBV28
DNA: TGTGCCAGCAGTTTAATTCCCAGGGTGGTGACTGAAGCTTTCTTT
CDR3: CASSLIPRVVTEAFF

D: TRBD1
size: once
J: TRBJ2-7
V: TRBV5-1
DNA: TGCGCCAGCAGCTTAGGACAGGGGGTTTCCTACGAGCAGTACTTC
CDR3: CASSLGQGVSYEQYF

D: -
size: -
J: TRBJ2-7
V: TRBV5-1
DNA: TGCGCCAGCAGCTTGGGTGCGTACGAGCAGTACTTC
CDR3: CASSLGAYEQYF